This paragraph reports one T cell receptor (beta chain). Its antigen is unknown. Other nucleotide sequences in the sample specify the same CDR3. The CDR3 runs 13 residues. With 3 bases removed from V and 2 bases from J, the gap between germline ends came to 8 bases. The germline gives CDR1 SGDLS, CDR2 YYNGEE. CD8 cells regarded as naive lacked CD45RO, were positively chosen for CCR7, and omitted terminally differentiated effector memory CD45RA+ cells. These data come from a study of shared clonotypes between healthy human individuals. Study at large: Per donor, CD8 memory used one plate, CD8 naive used two, CD4 memory used three and CD4 naive used three. Study observations and caveats: Donor clonotype sharing was expected to depend on sequencing depth. Lower generation probabilities were found for non-shared clonotypes than for those shared by all four donors. Several donors showed sharing of approximately 5% of naive CD4 clonotypes.

Some clones are missing from TCRdb's copy, which holds only in-frame ones; the method was immunoSEQ multiplex PCR. The sample comprises millions of clones, roughly 91% of which are singletons, and roughly 1.7% rests with the top ten. The rearrangement links TRBV9 to TRBJ1-2, with D unresolved. The sequencing input was naive CD8+ T cells from PBMCs. This TCR came from a man aged 18 to 35 in good health. Some clones in this sample may be carry-over from other donors' samples. The CDR3 DNA reads as TGTGCCAGCAGCGCTCCTGCAAACTATGGCTACACCTTC. Its protein product is CASSAPANYGYTF.